These 22 T cell receptor beta chains were sequenced from one sample in a study of T cells after yellow fever vaccination. TCRdb itself ran the 5' RACE reads through MiXCR, one entry per CDR3 protein. Here the sample spans about 320,000 distinct CDR3 sequences, approximately 4.3% being singletons. The sample here was PBMCs, taken 15 days after the yellow fever booster vaccination. The origin of the receptors is a man aged 18 to 35 who received the YFV17D yellow fever vaccine.

This clonotype occurred a few times. The chain employs TRBV5-1 and TRBJ1-2; D is perhaps TRBD1 (5 bases). Trimming removed 6 bases from V and 0 bases from J, with 9 bases in between. The CDR3 runs 13 residues. Germline V CDR1 and CDR2: SGHRS, YFSETQ. The CDR3 spells CASKGQTNYGYTF. In DNA, the CDR3 is TGCGCCAGCAAAGGACAAACTAACTATGGCTACACCTTC.

There are many counts of this clonotype. V is TRBV9 and J is TRBJ2-5, with 10 bases aligning to TRBD1. The CDR3 has 14 residues. V lost 4 bases to trimming and J lost 4 bases; unmatched junction nucleotides: 4. CDR1 and CDR2 (germline): SGDLS, YYNGEE. The CDR3 DNA reads TGTGCCAGCAGCTCACGGACAGGGGGAGAGACCCAGTACTTC. Translated: CASSSRTGGETQYF.

This clonotype was counted between two and nine times. This chain links TRBV5-6 with TRBJ1-1, with D uncertain. The length of the CDR3 is 12 residues. Per the germline V gene, CDR1 is SGHDT and CDR2 is YYEEEE. V dropped 0 bases and J dropped 8 bases, with 8 bases sitting between them. CDR3 coding DNA: TGTGCCAGCAGCTTGGAGCCCGTCGAAGCTTTCTTT. This translates into CASSLEPVEAFF.

The table lists this clonotype with a few counts. Written as DNA, the CDR3 is TGTGCCAGCACCCGCGGCAGGGCGAACACTGAAGCTTTCTTT. Its protein is CASTRGRANTEAFF. This rearrangement joins TRBV7-9 to TRBJ1-1; possibly TRBD1 for D (5 bases). This CDR3 has 14 residues. From germline, CDR1 is SEHNR and CDR2 FQNEAQ (reference sequence). Between the trimmed V and J ends, which lost 7 bases and 1 base, there was a span of 13 bases.

This clonotype was recorded at least ten times. The chain employs TRBV5-6 and TRBJ1-6; D is unresolved. The CDR3 contains 12 residues. From germline, CDR1 is SGHDT and CDR2 YYEEEE. V dropped 4 bases and J dropped 7 bases, with 6 bases sitting between them. The CDR3 DNA is TGTGCCAGCAGCCGAACAAATTCACCCCTCCACTTT. It translates to CASSRTNSPLHF.

J is TRBJ1-1 and V is TRBV6-1, with no clear D. Germline V CDR1 and CDR2: MNHNS, SASEGT. The CDR3 is made up of 14 amino acids. Between the trimmed V and J ends, which lost 2 bases and 4 bases, there was a span of 11 bases. CDR3 DNA: TGTGCCAGCAGTGAATACCGTACGGTCACTGAAGCTTTCTTT. Translation gives CASSEYRTVTEAFF.

In its sample, this clonotype was seen many times. The gene calls are TRBV2 and TRBJ2-7; D possibly corresponds to TRBD2 (6 bases). The ends were cut back, 2 bases at V and 0 bases at J, with 8 bases in the middle. The CDR3 loop spans 14 amino acids. Germline CDR1 and CDR2: SNHLY and FYNNEI. In DNA form, the CDR3 reads TGTGCCAGCAGTGAAAGGGACTTCTCCTACGAGCAGTACTTC. Residues: CASSERDFSYEQYF.

This clonotype was counted at least ten times. The chain joins TRBV7-2 to TRBJ2-7; 8 nucleotides align to TRBD2. The CDR3 is 15 amino acids. The germline V gene has CDR1 SGHTA and CDR2 FQGNSA. With 4 bases clipped from V and 0 bases from J, the junction kept 5 bases outside the gene matches. The CDR3 DNA sequence: TGTGCCAGCAGCTCCCGCGGGGGGCACTCCTACGAGCAGTACGTC. Translating it yields CASSSRGGHSYEQYV.

The V gene is TRBV4-1, the J gene TRBJ2-3; D is unclear. V gave up 0 bases and J gave up 3 bases, with 16 bases separating them. CDR1 and CDR2 from the germline V gene are MGHRA and YSYEKL. This CDR3 is built from 17 residues. CDR3 DNA sequence: TGCGCCAGCAGCCAAGATGCCCAGGAGATTCGGACAGATACGCAGTATTTT. It encodes CASSQDAQEIRTDTQYF.

The chain couples TRBV24-1 to TRBJ1-2, with 8 bases aligning to TRBD1. V dropped 4 bases and J dropped 3; count of bases not matched to a gene: 12. The CDR3 extends over 17 amino acids. Germline V gene lookup returns CDR1 KGHDR and CDR2 SFDVKD. Written as DNA, the CDR3 is TGTGCCACCAGTGACACCCAGGGGGCGAATCGAGACTATGGCTACACCTTC. This encodes CATSDTQGANRDYGYTF.

This clonotype was seen ten or more times. The chain has TRBV7-8 and TRBJ1-6; 11 bases align to TRBD1. Germline V gene sequence: CDR1 SGHVS, CDR2 FQNEAQ. V shed 4 bases, J shed 10 bases, and the junction held 0 bases outside the gene matches. This CDR3 spans 13 amino acids. The chain's CDR3 is CASSWTGGSPLHF. The CDR3, as DNA: TGTGCCAGCAGCTGGACAGGGGGCTCACCCCTCCACTTT.

This chain uses TRBV6-5 with TRBJ2-2; 7 nucleotides align to TRBD2. Germline lookup yields CDR1 MNHEY and CDR2 SVGAGI. This CDR3 spans 15 amino acids. The V gene end was trimmed by 5 bases and the J gene end by 7 bases; junction bases not matched to a gene: 10. In nucleotides, the CDR3 is TGTGCCAGCAGTGGCGGGGAGGGACGCGACGGGGAGCTGTTTTTT. It is translated as CASSGGEGRDGELFF.

The J gene is TRBJ2-5, the V gene TRBV20-1; a weak D match, TRBD2 (6 bases). The CDR3 sequence is 13 residues long. V gave up 6 bases and J gave up 1 base, with 12 bases separating them. Germline values: CDR1 DFQATT, CDR2 SNEGSKA (reference sequence). CDR3 amino acids: CSAPPGGQETQYF. CDR3 sequence (DNA): TGCAGTGCCCCACCCGGGGGCCAAGAGACCCAGTACTTC.

The table lists this clonotype with many counts. This chain links TRBV5-1 with TRBJ2-1; 8 bases are a match to TRBD1. Unmatched junction bases numbered 3, after V lost 2 bases and J lost 8 bases. The CDR3 is 13 residues long. Germline CDR1 reads SGHRS; CDR2 reads YFSETQ. The CDR3 reads CASSFDRGDEQFF. The DNA of the CDR3 is TGCGCCAGCAGCTTTGACAGGGGCGATGAGCAGTTCTTC.

In its sample, this clonotype was seen a few times. The rearrangement joins TRBV24-1 to TRBJ2-1; D unclear. CDR1 is KGHDR, CDR2 SFDVKD, per germline. This CDR3 contains 13 residues. V lost 0 bases to trimming and J lost 8 bases, with 7 bases between them. DNA of the CDR3: TGTGCCACCAGTGATTTGTTTTTCGATGAGCAGTTCTTC. It codes for CATSDLFFDEQFF.

This clonotype was detected ten times or more. This chain joins TRBV5-6 and TRBJ1-2; D not resolved. There are 11 residues in the CDR3. Germline V gene lookup returns CDR1 SGHDT and CDR2 YYEEEE. Trimming stripped 1 base from V and 10 bases from J, with 8 bases between. CDR3 amino acids: CASSLYVDYTF. The CDR3 DNA reads TGTGCCAGCAGCTTGTACGTGGACTACACCTTC.

This clonotype has ten or more counts. The chain is built from TRBV7-2 and TRBJ1-1; possibly TRBD1 for D (5 bases). There are 15 residues in the CDR3. Trimming cost V 6 bases and J 4 bases, with 18 bases left between them. The germline V gene encodes CDR1 SGHTA and CDR2 FQGNSA. The CDR3 bases are TGTGCCAGCAGTTTGGGGCTGTCGGTCTCCACTGAAGCTTTCTTT. It encodes CASSLGLSVSTEAFF. Using reference TRBV7-2 and TRBJ1-1 for the parts outside the CDR3, the full variable domain is GAGVSQSPSNKVTEKGKDVELRCDPISGHTALYWYRQSLGQGLEFLIYFQGNSAPDKSGLPSDRFSAERTGGSVSTLTIQRTQQEDSAVYLCASSLGLSVSTEAFFGQGTRLTVV.

The chain couples TRBV6-5 to TRBJ1-6; the D is unclear. The V end was cut by 0 bases, the J end by 9 bases, with 9 bases between. This CDR3 region has 14 residues. Germline CDR1 is MNHEY and CDR2 is SVGAGI. CDR3 coding DNA: TGTGCCAGCAGTTACTCGGACCAAAGTTCACCCCTCCACTTT. It encodes CASSYSDQSSPLHF.

This clonotype was seen many times. The chain links TRBV15 to TRBJ1-2; no definite D call. Germline V lookup: CDR1 LNHNV, CDR2 YYDKDF (reference sequence). The CDR3 is 17 residues long. Trimming took off 0 bases at V and 1 base at J, with 15 bases between the two ends. The CDR3 spells CATSRDFGSVFNYGYTF. CDR3 DNA sequence: TGTGCCACCAGCAGAGATTTCGGGTCTGTCTTTAACTATGGCTACACCTTC. The full variable domain, rest sourced from reference TRBV15 and TRBJ1-2, is DAMVIQNPRYQVTQFGKPVTLSCSQTLNHNVMYWYQQKSSQAPKLLFHYYDKDFNNEADTPDNFQSRRPNTSFCFLDIRSPGLGDTAMYLCATSRDFGSVFNYGYTFGSGTRLTVV.

This clonotype was seen repeatedly, ten times or more. This chain links TRBV7-9 with TRBJ1-4; D call uncertain. CDR1 is SEHNR and CDR2 is FQNEAQ in the germline V gene (reference sequence). The V gene lost 1 base and the J gene lost 7 bases, with 7 bases spanning the gap. The CDR3 is 13 amino acids. The CDR3 region has the DNA TGTGCCAGCAGCTTAGTACCCAGTGAAAAACTGTTTTTT. Translating it yields CASSLVPSEKLFF.

This clonotype was picked up a small number of times. The V gene is TRBV12-3 or TRBV12-4, the J gene TRBJ2-1, with D unclear. The CDR3 spans 14 residues. V was trimmed by 1 base and J by 9 bases, leaving 13 bases between them. In nucleotides, the CDR3 is TGTGCCAGCAGTTTAGGTTCTCTCCGCAGTGAGCAGTTCTTC. Translating gives CASSLGSLRSEQFF.

This clonotype was counted only a few times. This chain joins TRBV7-2 and TRBJ2-3, with D uncertain. Germline V gene data show CDR1 as SGHTA and CDR2 as FQGNSA. V was pared by 3 bases and J by 2 bases, with 6 bases between. There are 13 residues in the CDR3. The CDR3 DNA reads TGTGCCAGCAGCTTTGACGCCACAGATACGCAGTATTTT. Amino acid sequence: CASSFDATDTQYF.